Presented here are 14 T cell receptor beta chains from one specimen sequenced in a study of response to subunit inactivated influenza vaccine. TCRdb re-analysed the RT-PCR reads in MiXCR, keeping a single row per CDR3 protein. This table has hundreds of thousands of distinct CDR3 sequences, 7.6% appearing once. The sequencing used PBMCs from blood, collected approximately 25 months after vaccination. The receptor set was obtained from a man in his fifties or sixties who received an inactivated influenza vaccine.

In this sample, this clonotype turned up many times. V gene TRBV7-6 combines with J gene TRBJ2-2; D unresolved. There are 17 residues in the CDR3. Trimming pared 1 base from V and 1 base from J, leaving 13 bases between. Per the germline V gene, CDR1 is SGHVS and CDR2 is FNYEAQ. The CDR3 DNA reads TGTGCCAGCAGCTTAGTTCCGCCGACGGGGAACACCGGGGAGCTGTTTTTT. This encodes CASSLVPPTGNTGELFF. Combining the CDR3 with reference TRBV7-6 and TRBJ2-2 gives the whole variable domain GAGVSQSPRYKVTKRGQDVALRCDPISGHVSLYWYRQALGQGPEFLTYFNYEAQQDKSGLPNDRFSAERPEGSISTLTIQRTEQRDSAMYRCASSLVPPTGNTGELFFGEGSRLTVL.

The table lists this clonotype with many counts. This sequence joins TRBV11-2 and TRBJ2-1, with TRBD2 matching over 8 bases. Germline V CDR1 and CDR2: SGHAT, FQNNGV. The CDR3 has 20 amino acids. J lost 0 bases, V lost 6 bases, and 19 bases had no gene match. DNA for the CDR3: TGTGCCAGCAGTTCCCCCGGGGTAGCGGGGTTATTAAGCTCCTACAATGAGCAGTTCTTC. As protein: CASSSPGVAGLLSSYNEQFF.

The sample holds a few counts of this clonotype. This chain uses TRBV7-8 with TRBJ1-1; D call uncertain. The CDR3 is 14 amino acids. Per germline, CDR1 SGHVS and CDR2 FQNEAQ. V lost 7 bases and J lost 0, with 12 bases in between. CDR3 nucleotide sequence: TGTGCCAGCACCCCCGCATACATGAACACTGAAGCTTTCTTT. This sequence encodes CASTPAYMNTEAFF. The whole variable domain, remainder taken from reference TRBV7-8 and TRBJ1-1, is GAGVSQSPRYKVAKRGQDVALRCDPISGHVSLFWYQQALGQGPEFLTYFQNEAQLDKSGLPSDRFFAERPEGSVSTLKIQRTQQEDSAVYLCASTPAYMNTEAFFGQGTRLTVV.

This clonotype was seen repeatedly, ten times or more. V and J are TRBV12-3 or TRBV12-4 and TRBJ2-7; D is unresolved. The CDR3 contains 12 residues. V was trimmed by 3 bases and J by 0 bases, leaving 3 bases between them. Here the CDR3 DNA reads TGTGCCAGCAGTTTTACCTCCTACGAGCAGTACTTC. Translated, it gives CASSFTSYEQYF.

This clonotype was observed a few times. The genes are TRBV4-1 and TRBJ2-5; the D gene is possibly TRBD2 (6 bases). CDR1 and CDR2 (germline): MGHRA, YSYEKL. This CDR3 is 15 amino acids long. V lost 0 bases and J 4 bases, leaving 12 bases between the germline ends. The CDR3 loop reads CASSQEALGGETQYF. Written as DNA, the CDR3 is TGCGCCAGCAGCCAAGAGGCTCTGGGAGGAGAGACCCAGTACTTC.

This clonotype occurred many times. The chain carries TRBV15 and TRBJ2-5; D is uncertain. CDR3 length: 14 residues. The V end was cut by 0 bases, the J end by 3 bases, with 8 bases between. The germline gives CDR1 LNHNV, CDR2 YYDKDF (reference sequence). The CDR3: CATSRDQAEETQYF. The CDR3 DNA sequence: TGTGCCACCAGCAGAGACCAGGCTGAAGAGACCCAGTACTTC.

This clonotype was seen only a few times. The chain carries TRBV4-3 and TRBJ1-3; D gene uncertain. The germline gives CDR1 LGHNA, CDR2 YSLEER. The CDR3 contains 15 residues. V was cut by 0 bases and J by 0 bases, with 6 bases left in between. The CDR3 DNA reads TGCGCCAGCAGCCAAGAACGAGGCTCTGGAAACACCATATATTTT. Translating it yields CASSQERGSGNTIYF.

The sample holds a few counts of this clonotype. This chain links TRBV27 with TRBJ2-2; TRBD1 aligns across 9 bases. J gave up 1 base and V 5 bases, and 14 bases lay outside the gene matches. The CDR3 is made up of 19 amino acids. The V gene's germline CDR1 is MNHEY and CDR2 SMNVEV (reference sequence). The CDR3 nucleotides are TGTGCCAGCAGTCCTCGCATCAGGACAGGGGCCAAGAACACCGGGGAGCTGTTTTTT. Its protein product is CASSPRIRTGAKNTGELFF.

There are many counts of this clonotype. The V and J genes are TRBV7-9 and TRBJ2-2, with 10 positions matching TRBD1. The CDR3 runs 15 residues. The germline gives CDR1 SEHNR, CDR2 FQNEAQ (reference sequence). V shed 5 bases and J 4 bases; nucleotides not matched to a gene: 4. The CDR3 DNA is TGTGCCAGCAGCCCGGACAGGGGGTTCACCGGGGAGCTGTTTTTT. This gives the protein CASSPDRGFTGELFF.

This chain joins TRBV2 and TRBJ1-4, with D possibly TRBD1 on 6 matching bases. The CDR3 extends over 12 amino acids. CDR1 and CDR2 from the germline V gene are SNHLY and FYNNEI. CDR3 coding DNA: TGTGCTGGCAGGACAGAGGATGTAAAACTGTTTTTT. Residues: CAGRTEDVKLFF.

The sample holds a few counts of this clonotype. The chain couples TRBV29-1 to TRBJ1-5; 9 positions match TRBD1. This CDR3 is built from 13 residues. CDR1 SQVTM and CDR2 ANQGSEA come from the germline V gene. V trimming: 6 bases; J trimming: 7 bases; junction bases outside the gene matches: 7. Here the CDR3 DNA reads TGCAGCGTACGGACAGGGGCCGGGCAGCCCCAGCATTTT. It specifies CSVRTGAGQPQHF.

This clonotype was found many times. The CDR3 spells CASSFVDGYTF. The CDR3 DNA is TGTGCCAGCAGTTTTGTGGATGGCTACACCTTC. The chain has TRBV12-3 or TRBV12-4 and TRBJ1-2; D is unclear. CDR3 length: 11 amino acids. V was shortened by 3 bases and J by 6 bases, with 5 bases between the two germline ends.

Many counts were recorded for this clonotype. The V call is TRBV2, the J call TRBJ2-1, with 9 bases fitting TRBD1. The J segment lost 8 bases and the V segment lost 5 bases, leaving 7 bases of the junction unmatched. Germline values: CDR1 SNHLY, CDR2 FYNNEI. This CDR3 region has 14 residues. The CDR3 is CASSKGDRDDEQFF. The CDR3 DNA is TGTGCCAGCAGTAAGGGGGACAGGGACGATGAGCAGTTCTTC.

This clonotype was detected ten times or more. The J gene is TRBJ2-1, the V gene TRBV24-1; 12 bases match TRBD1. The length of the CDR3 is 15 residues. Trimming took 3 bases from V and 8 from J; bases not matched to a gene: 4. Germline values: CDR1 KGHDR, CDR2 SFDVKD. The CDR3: CATSDLGQGADEQFF. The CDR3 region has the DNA TGTGCCACCAGTGATCTGGGACAGGGGGCGGATGAGCAGTTCTTC.